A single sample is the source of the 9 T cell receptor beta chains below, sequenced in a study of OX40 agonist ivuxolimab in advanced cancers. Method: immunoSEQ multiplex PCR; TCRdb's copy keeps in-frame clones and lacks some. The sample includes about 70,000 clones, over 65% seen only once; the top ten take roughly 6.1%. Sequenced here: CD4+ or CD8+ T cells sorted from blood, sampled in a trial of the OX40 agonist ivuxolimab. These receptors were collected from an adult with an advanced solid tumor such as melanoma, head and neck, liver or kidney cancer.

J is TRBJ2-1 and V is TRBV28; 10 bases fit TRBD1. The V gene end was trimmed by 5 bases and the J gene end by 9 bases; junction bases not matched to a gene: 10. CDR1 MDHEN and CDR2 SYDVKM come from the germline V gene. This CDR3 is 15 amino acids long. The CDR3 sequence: CASSPPGQGFAEQFF. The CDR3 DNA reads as TGTGCCAGCAGTCCTCCGGGACAGGGGTTTGCTGAGCAGTTCTTC.

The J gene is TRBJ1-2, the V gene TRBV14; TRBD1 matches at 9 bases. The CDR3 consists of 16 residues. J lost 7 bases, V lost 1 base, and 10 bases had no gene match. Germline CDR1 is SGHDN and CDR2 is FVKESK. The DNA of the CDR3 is TGTGCCAGCAGCCAAGCGTCGGGACAGGGATTCTCTGGCTACACCTTC. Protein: CASSQASGQGFSGYTF.

Here the CDR3 DNA reads TGTGCCAGTAGCCCCCTAAGGGGACTAGCGGGAGGGGTGGAAGCCTACGAGCAGTACTTC. It specifies CASSPLRGLAGGVEAYEQYF. The chain is built from TRBV19 and TRBJ2-7, with 16 bases identical to TRBD2. CDR1 is LNHDA, CDR2 SQIVND, per germline (reference sequence). The CDR3 spans 20 residues. J was trimmed by 2 bases and V by 6 bases; bases with no gene match: 16. The variable domain in full, completed from reference TRBV19 and TRBJ2-7, reads DGGITQSPKYLFRKEGQNVTLSCEQNLNHDAMYWYRQDPGQGLRLIYYSQIVNDFQKGDIAEGYSVSREKKESFPLTVTSAQKNPTAFYLCASSPLRGLAGGVEAYEQYFGPGTRLTVT.

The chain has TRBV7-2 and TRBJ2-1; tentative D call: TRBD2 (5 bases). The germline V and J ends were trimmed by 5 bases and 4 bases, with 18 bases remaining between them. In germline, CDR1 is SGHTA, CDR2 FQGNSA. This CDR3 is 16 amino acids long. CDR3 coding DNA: TGTGCCAGCAGCGAGGGATCCGCGGTAGGATACAATGAGCAGTTCTTC. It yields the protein CASSEGSAVGYNEQFF.

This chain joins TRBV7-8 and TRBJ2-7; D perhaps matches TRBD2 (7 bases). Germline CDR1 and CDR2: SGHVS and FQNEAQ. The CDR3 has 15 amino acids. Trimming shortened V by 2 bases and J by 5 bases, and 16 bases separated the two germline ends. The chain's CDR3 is CASSLRGGGPDEQYF. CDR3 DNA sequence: TGTGCCAGCAGCTTACGAGGGGGAGGGCCGGACGAGCAGTACTTC.

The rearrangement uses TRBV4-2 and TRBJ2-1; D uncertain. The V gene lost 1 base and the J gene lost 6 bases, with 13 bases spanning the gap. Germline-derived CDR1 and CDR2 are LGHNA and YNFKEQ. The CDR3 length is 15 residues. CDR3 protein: CASSQGTAQSNEQFF. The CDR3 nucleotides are TGTGCCAGCAGCCAAGGGACGGCCCAAAGCAATGAGCAGTTCTTC.

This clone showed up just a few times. This CDR3 reads CASSAHIGTGGSEQYF. The CDR3 nucleotides are TGTGCCAGCAGCGCCCACATTGGGACAGGTGGGAGCGAGCAGTACTTC. The V call is TRBV9, the J call TRBJ2-7, with 8 bases matching TRBD1. V lost 3 bases to trimming and J lost 6 bases; unmatched junction nucleotides: 14. Germline-derived CDR1 and CDR2 are SGDLS and YYNGEE. The CDR3 runs to 16 residues.

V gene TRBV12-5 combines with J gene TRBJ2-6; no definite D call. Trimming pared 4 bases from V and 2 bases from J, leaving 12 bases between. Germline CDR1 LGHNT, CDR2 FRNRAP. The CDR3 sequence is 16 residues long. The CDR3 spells CASGYPARTGANVLTF. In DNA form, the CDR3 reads TGTGCTAGTGGTTACCCCGCCAGGACTGGGGCCAACGTCCTGACTTTC.

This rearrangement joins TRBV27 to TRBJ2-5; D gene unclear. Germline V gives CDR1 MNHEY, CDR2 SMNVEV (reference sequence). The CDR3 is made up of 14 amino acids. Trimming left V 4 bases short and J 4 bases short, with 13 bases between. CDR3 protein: CASSSRARPETQYF. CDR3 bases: TGTGCCAGCAGTTCACGGGCCCGCCCAGAGACCCAGTACTTC.